This TCR beta chain came from a study of OX40 agonist ivuxolimab in advanced cancers. The CDR3 is made up of 15 amino acids. Per the germline V gene, CDR1 is SGHRS and CDR2 is YFSETQ. The trim removed 1 base at V and 5 bases at J, leaving 7 bases unmatched. Produced via immunoSEQ multiplex PCR; TCRdb's table is partial and in-frame only. The sample has roughly 79,000 clones, more than 75% seen once. Sequenced here: CD4+ or CD8+ T cells sorted from blood, sampled in a trial of the OX40 agonist ivuxolimab. The receptor comes from an adult with an advanced solid tumor such as melanoma, head and neck, liver or kidney cancer. This rearrangement joins TRBV5-1 to TRBJ2-7, with 9 bases aligning to TRBD2. The CDR3 bases are TGCGCCAGCAGCTTGATCCAGCGGGAGGAGGACGAGCAGTACTTC. It is translated as CASSLIQREEDEQYF.